Listed here are 17 T cell receptor beta chains from one sample, sequenced in a study of blood T cells in healthy people across ages. Primers used in a second PCR of roughly 6 to 12 cycles were a sample-barcoded 5' primer and a J-beta primer mix. One entry per CDR3 protein results from TCRdb running MiXCR on the 5' RACE reads. Of 1,300,000 or so distinct CDR3 sequences listed, approximately 63% were seen once; the top ten hold more than 6%. Sequenced sample: blood. All receptors derive from a man between 18 and 35 years old in good health.

This chain uses TRBV18 with TRBJ1-5; no clear D. Looked up from germline, CDR1 is KGHSH and CDR2 is LQKENI. This CDR3 comprises 13 residues. Trimming took off 6 bases at V and 7 bases at J, with 13 bases between the two ends. CDR3 DNA sequence: TGTGCCAGCTCGGTTGGCTCAAGACAGCCCCAGCATTTT. Translated: CASSVGSRQPQHF.

The gene calls are TRBV12-3 or TRBV12-4 and TRBJ2-1, with 8 bases identical to TRBD1. There are 14 residues in the CDR3. The V gene end was trimmed by 6 bases and the J gene end by 3 bases; junction bases not matched to a gene: 4. Here the CDR3 reads CASRGQGYYNEQFF. In nucleotides, the CDR3 is TGTGCCAGCAGAGGACAGGGTTACTACAATGAGCAGTTCTTC.

This clonotype was counted a few times. The chain combines TRBV10-3 with TRBJ1-2; 7 bases are shared with TRBD1. V lost 3 bases and J lost 4; bases outside the gene matches: 8. This CDR3 is 15 amino acids long. Germline V lookup: CDR1 ENHRY, CDR2 SYGVKD. As DNA, the CDR3 is TGTGCCATCAGTGACAATGACAGGGCCGTCTATGGCTACACCTTC. Translated: CAISDNDRAVYGYTF.

This clonotype has just a few counts. The chain combines TRBV20-1 with TRBJ2-7; 7 nucleotides align to TRBD2. The CDR3 runs 15 residues. The J segment lost 0 bases and the V segment lost 1 base, leaving 6 bases of the junction unmatched. Germline CDR1 is DFQATT and CDR2 is SNEGSKA (reference sequence). CDR3 protein: CSARGERGNSYEQYF. CDR3 nucleotides: TGCAGTGCTAGAGGGGAGCGGGGCAACTCCTACGAGCAGTACTTC.

The chain uses TRBV5-1 and TRBJ1-2; D uncertain. Trimming took off 1 base at V and 7 bases at J, with 20 bases between the two ends. This CDR3 comprises 16 residues. The V gene's germline CDR1 is SGHRS and CDR2 YFSETQ. In DNA, the CDR3 is TGCGCCAGCAGCTTGACGGGGAAGGGTGCCTTCGGTGGCTACACCTTC. Translation gives CASSLTGKGAFGGYTF. The full variable domain, completed using reference TRBV5-1 and TRBJ1-2, is KAGVTQTPRYLIKTRGQQVTLSCSPISGHRSVSWYQQTPGQGLQFLFEYFSETQRNKGNFPGRFSGRQFSNSRSEMNVSTLELGDSALYLCASSLTGKGAFGGYTFGSGTRLTVV.

V and J are TRBV15 and TRBJ2-2; 9 nucleotides match TRBD2. CDR1 is LNHNV and CDR2 is YYDKDF in the germline V gene (reference sequence). V lost 8 bases to trimming and J lost 6 bases; unmatched junction nucleotides: 13. The CDR3 runs to 16 residues. The CDR3 DNA reads as TGTGCCACCGGACCCGGGACTAGCTTTTCCGCCGGGGAGCTGTTTTTT. Encoded protein: CATGPGTSFSAGELFF.

This clonotype was counted between two and nine times. The rearrangement uses TRBV7-2 and TRBJ2-5, with D perhaps matching TRBD1 (6 bases). The CDR3 loop spans 13 amino acids. Looked up from germline, CDR1 is SGHTA and CDR2 is FQGNSA. The V end lost 8 bases, the J end lost 2 bases, and 12 bases lay between the germline ends. The CDR3 DNA reads as TGTGCCAGCGCTACAGGGAGACAAGAGACCCAGTACTTC. It encodes CASATGRQETQYF.

The chain couples TRBV12-3 or TRBV12-4 to TRBJ2-2; the D is unclear. V lost 6 bases, J lost 3 bases, and 5 bases lay in between. The CDR3 is 12 amino acids. CDR3 protein: CASRHDTGELFF. The CDR3 bases are TGTGCCAGCAGGCACGACACCGGGGAGCTGTTTTTT.

In this sample, this clonotype turned up once. The chain employs TRBV12-3 or TRBV12-4 and TRBJ2-7, with 10 bases lining up with TRBD1. The CDR3 extends over 15 amino acids. Germline trimming cut 6 bases from V and 2 bases from J; bases unmatched to any gene: 7. In nucleotides, the CDR3 is TGTGCCAGCAGCCCCGAGGACAGGGGGACCTACGAGCAGTACTTC. It codes for CASSPEDRGTYEQYF.

This clonotype appeared a few times. The V and J genes are TRBV28 and TRBJ2-5; TRBD1 matches at 10 bases. Gene TRBJ2-7 matches the end of the DNA better, so the J call may be wrong. The length of the CDR3 is 17 residues. CDR1 MDHEN and CDR2 SYDVKM come from the germline V gene. The CDR3 here is CASSLPSMRTGGHEQYF. The CDR3 DNA reads TGTGCCAGCAGTTTACCCTCCATGAGGACAGGGGGACACGAGCAGTACTTC.

Worth noting for this clonotype: Given a much more abundant clone one base away, this may be a read error. This chain joins TRBV6-1 and TRBJ2-2; D call uncertain. V was pared by 0 bases and J by 4 bases, with 3 bases between. The CDR3 runs to 13 residues. Looked up from germline, CDR1 is MNHNS and CDR2 is SASEGT. CDR3 nucleotides: TGTGCCAGCAGTGAAGCGGGCACCGGGGAGCTGTTTTTT. Translated, it gives CASSEAGTGELFF.

This chain joins TRBV29-1 and TRBJ2-3; perhaps D is TRBD1 or TRBD2 (5 bases each). The CDR3 runs to 13 residues. Germline loops: CDR1 SQVTM, CDR2 ANQGSEA. Trimming removed 3 bases at V and 2 bases at J, with 9 bases between. The CDR3: CSVEGENTDTQYF. DNA for the CDR3: TGCAGCGTTGAGGGGGAGAACACAGATACGCAGTATTTT.

The chain recombines TRBV20-1 with TRBJ2-3, with D perhaps TRBD2 (6 bases). The germline V and J ends were trimmed by 6 bases and 1 base, with 23 bases remaining between them. The CDR3 runs to 17 residues. Germline CDR1 reads DFQATT; CDR2 reads SNEGSKA (reference sequence). The CDR3 DNA sequence: TGCAGTGCCACACCAGTGTCTAGGGACTGGGGCACAGATACGCAGTATTTT. Protein sequence: CSATPVSRDWGTDTQYF.

This chain connects TRBV4-1 to TRBJ1-5, with 9 bases matching TRBD1. Trimming took 3 bases from V and 2 from J; bases not matched to a gene: 11. Germline CDR1 is MGHRA and CDR2 is YSYEKL. The length of the CDR3 is 18 residues. This CDR3 reads CASSQIPGQGMGNQPQHF. The CDR3 DNA sequence: TGCGCCAGCAGCCAGATACCGGGACAGGGTATGGGCAATCAGCCCCAGCATTTT.

The chain links TRBV13 to TRBJ1-4; D is undetermined. The CDR3 spans 16 residues. Germline V CDR1 and CDR2: PRHDT, FYEKMQ (reference sequence). V was trimmed by 8 bases and J by 5 bases, leaving 21 bases between them. The CDR3 sequence is CASGRQAQQHNEKLFF. The CDR3 nucleotides are TGTGCCAGCGGTAGGCAGGCCCAACAACACAATGAAAAACTGTTTTTT. Complete variable domain (other parts from reference TRBV13 and TRBJ1-4): AAGVIQSPRHLIKEKRETATLKCYPIPRHDTVYWYQQGPGQDPQFLISFYEKMQSDKGSIPDRFSAQQFSDYHSELNMSSLELGDSALYFCASGRQAQQHNEKLFFGSGTQLSVL.

A few counts support this clonotype. The V gene is TRBV15, the J gene TRBJ1-2; D possibly corresponds to TRBD1 (6 bases). Germline loops: CDR1 LNHNV, CDR2 YYDKDF (reference sequence). V was trimmed by 4 bases and J by 3 bases, leaving 15 bases between them. The CDR3 extends over 15 amino acids. The CDR3 sequence: CATSTRGARDYGYTF. For the CDR3, the DNA is TGTGCCACCAGCACAAGGGGGGCGCGGGACTATGGCTACACCTTC.

The chain uses TRBV18 and TRBJ2-1; no clear D. Germline V gene sequence: CDR1 KGHSH, CDR2 LQKENI. V lost 0 bases to trimming and J lost 3 bases, with 15 bases between them. The CDR3 runs 17 residues. The CDR3 DNA sequence: TGTGCCAGCTCACCACCCTCGGAACCGCTCCTCTACAATGAGCAGTTCTTC. Encoded protein: CASSPPSEPLLYNEQFF.